This T cell receptor beta chain was captured in a study of Tregs in tolerant kidney transplant recipients. Whole-study results and caveats: Expanding Tregs on activated donor B cells appeared to best identify donor-specific TCRbeta clones. Biological reproducibility was not directly addressed, but technical replication error appeared minimal.

There are 18 residues in the CDR3. Losses at the gene ends were 0 bases for V and 9 bases for J; bases not matched to a gene: 18. Germline CDR1 SGHRS, CDR2 YFSETQ. Concerning this clone: The target antigen is unknown.

Sequenced by immunoSEQ multiplex PCR; TCRdb stores in-frame clones only, minus some. The data show some 240,000 clones, about four fifths seen once. This chain connects TRBV5-1 to TRBJ1-1; 9 bases match TRBD1. This TCR came from a human donor in good health. The sample was CD4+ T cells from blood. This CDR3 is CASSLGHQITGGWMKAFF. DNA for the CDR3: TGCGCCAGCAGCTTGGGACACCAAATTACAGGGGGCTGGATGAAAGCTTTCTTT. The complete variable domain, with remaining parts taken from reference TRBV5-1 and TRBJ1-1, reads KAGVTQTPRYLIKTRGQQVTLSCSPISGHRSVSWYQQTPGQGLQFLFEYFSETQRNKGNFPGRFSGRQFSNSRSEMNVSTLELGDSALYLCASSLGHQITGGWMKAFFGQGTRLTVV.